The TCR beta chain described here comes from a study of blood T cell repertoires in COVID-19. As for the study in general: Samples of COVID-19 (acute and convalescent) were obtained from the United States, Italy and Spain. From T cells, B-cell-depleted T cells, or PBMCs came the material, which was cDNA or gDNA.

Germline V gene sequence: CDR1 SQVTM, CDR2 ANQGSEA. The CDR3 consists of 14 residues. Losses at the gene ends were 4 bases for V and 7 bases for J; bases not matched to a gene: 7. In the study's own analysis: For nucleated cells, counts were estimated from reference gene primer amplification. Only in-frame clones appear in the TCRdb table, and some are missing; sequencing was by immunoSEQ multiplex PCR. That table is the source of V, J and clone size, and D and trimming were worked out from the DNA. The sample contains 150,000 to 200,000 clones, 89% of which appear only once. The origin of this receptor is a middle-aged man with acute or convalescent COVID-19. The chain combines TRBV29-1 with TRBJ2-2, with TRBD2 matching 9 bases. The specimen sequenced was peripheral blood. The CDR3 nucleotides read TGCAGCGTTGCGCTAGCGGGGAATGTCGGGGAGCTGTTTTTT. Translating it yields CSVALAGNVGELFF.